The T cell receptor (beta chain) under discussion was sequenced for a study of cytomegalovirus exposure and HLA in healthy donors. On the study more broadly: A data release that came early held 80 million or so unique TCRs from HLA-typed donors. Researchers found that 81% of almost 400 genotyped donors fell within the Caucasian-associated ancestry cluster. Study-level points and caveats: Later work found that TCR association rates differed between HLA loci; DRB1 had the most and HLA-C the fewest. The study listed roughly 160 cytomegalovirus-associated TCR beta chains.

This clone turned up a few times. Its antigen is unknown. 60 Vbeta and 13 Jbeta primers were used in PCR. Generated by immunoSEQ multiplex PCR, the TCRdb table keeps only in-frame clones and is missing some. Of 110,000 or so clones in the sample, about 72% were seen once. J lost 5 bases, V lost 3 bases, and 6 bases had no gene match. This CDR3 region has 15 residues. Germline V gene data show CDR1 as SGHNT and CDR2 as YENEEA. The source is a man aged 50-59 years in good health and CMV-seropositive. V is TRBV11-3 and J is TRBJ2-4; 8 bases align to TRBD1. Sequenced material: PBMCs. The CDR3 reads CASSLGTGVENIQYF. The CDR3 nucleotides are TGTGCCAGCAGCTTGGGGACAGGAGTTGAAAACATTCAGTACTTC.